The 3 T cell receptor beta chains in this list originate from one sample, sequenced in a study of human T cells and chemical hapten exposure. In TCRdb, the RACE reads were re-called with MiXCR into one record per CDR3 protein. The sample records nearly 110,000 distinct CDR3 sequences, 9% to 15% being singletons. This sample's time point: pre-sensitization, week 0. Treatment of the sample: therapeutic diphenylcyclopropenone sensitization with weekly scalp DPC. The sample in question was whole blood, obtained in connection with sensitization to the hapten diphenylcyclopropenone (DPC). Every receptor here comes from a woman in her fifties or sixties with alopecia areata. Some clones in this sample may be carry-over from other donors' samples.

The chain combines TRBV28 with TRBJ1-5; D gene uncertain. Trimming stripped 8 bases from V and 0 bases from J, with 17 bases between. Germline CDR1 and CDR2: MDHEN and SYDVKM. The CDR3 extends over 16 amino acids. The CDR3 loop is CASVPTAAFSNQPQHF. The CDR3 DNA sequence: TGTGCCAGCGTACCTACGGCGGCGTTTAGCAATCAGCCCCAGCATTTT.

The chain employs TRBV5-1 and TRBJ1-2; D might be TRBD1 (5 bases). The CDR3 has 14 residues. In germline, CDR1 is SGHRS, CDR2 YFSETQ. The V end was cut by 3 bases, the J end by 4 bases, with 13 bases between. CDR3 sequence reads: CASSSEPGTYGYTF. The CDR3 DNA is TGCGCCAGCAGCTCCGAGCCTGGGACCTATGGCTACACCTTC.

This clonotype occurred many times. This chain uses TRBV28 with TRBJ2-7, with 10 nucleotides matching TRBD2. Per germline, CDR1 MDHEN and CDR2 SYDVKM. J lost 4 bases, V lost 5 bases, and 8 bases had no gene match. The CDR3 length is 15 residues. The CDR3 coding sequence is TGTGCCAGCAGTCGCCGGGCTAGCGGGAGTTACGAGCAGTACTTC. Encoded protein: CASSRRASGSYEQYF.